Below, one T cell receptor (beta chain) is given with its context. Patients with autoimmune history or systemic immunosuppression were excluded. Trimming removed 3 bases from V and 8 bases from J; junction bases left unmatched: 3. Germline CDR1 is SGHRS and CDR2 is YFSETQ. This CDR3 has 13 amino acids. These data originate in a study of OX40 agonist ivuxolimab in advanced cancers. Study as a whole: Three partial responders included one hepatocellular carcinoma patient and two cutaneous melanoma patients.

Libraries were prepared by immunoSEQ multiplex PCR; TCRdb keeps only in-frame clonotypes and omits some of them. The table records 55,000 to 70,000 clones, nearly 85% of them present only once. This TCR was recovered from an adult with an advanced solid tumor such as melanoma, head and neck, liver or kidney cancer. The rearrangement joins TRBV5-1 to TRBJ2-1; 9 nucleotides agree with TRBD2. The sample in question was CD4+ or CD8+ T cells sorted from blood, obtained in a trial of the OX40 agonist ivuxolimab. The CDR3 DNA reads TGCGCCAGCAGCTCCCTAGCGGGATATGAGCAGTTCTTC. It codes for CASSSLAGYEQFF.